Below, 26 T cell receptor beta chains from the same sample are listed, as sequenced in a study of blood T cell repertoires in COVID-19. Method: immunoSEQ multiplex PCR; TCRdb's copy keeps in-frame clones and lacks some. In the table there are about 280,000 clones, roughly 90% of which are singletons. Specimen: peripheral blood. Source of these receptors: a woman in her 70s with COVID-19, enrolled during active disease.

V is TRBV1 and J is TRBJ2-7; the table names TRBD1, a call not compared with the DNA. TRBV1 is listed as a pseudogene. The CDR3 is made up of 15 amino acids. The CDR3 loop is CTSSQDGLPFYEQYF. The CDR3 DNA is TGCACCAGCAGCCAAGATGGGCTACCTTTCTACGAGCAGTACTTC.

Comment on this clone: The same CDR3 is also encoded by other DNA sequences in this sample. CDR3 DNA: TGTGCCTGGTCCGGGACAGTCAATCAGCCCCAGCATTTT. Its translation is CAWSGTVNQPQHF. The chain couples TRBV30 to TRBJ1-5, with TRBD1 matching 7 bases. The CDR3 sequence is 13 residues long. The V gene end was trimmed by 5 bases and the J gene end by 3 bases; junction bases not matched to a gene: 4. Looked up from germline, CDR1 is GTSNPN and CDR2 is SVGIG (reference sequence).

This clone was recorded a few times. V is TRBV5-1 and J is TRBJ2-7; 8 bases match TRBD1. The V gene's germline CDR1 is SGHRS and CDR2 YFSETQ. V shed 3 bases and J 1 base; nucleotides not matched to a gene: 3. This CDR3 spans 14 amino acids. DNA for the CDR3: TGCGCCAGCAGCTCGAGGACAGGGTCCTACGAGCAGTACTTC. It yields the protein CASSSRTGSYEQYF.

In its sample, this clone was seen once. The chain employs TRBV21-1 and TRBJ2-3; the DNA was not compared with TRBD1, the D call given in the table. TRBV21-1 is flagged as a pseudogene. This CDR3 is 16 amino acids long. For the CDR3, the DNA is TGTGCCAGCAGCAATCGCAGGGCCCCTAGCACAGATACGCAGTATTTT. This translates into CASSNRRAPSTDTQYF.

The sample holds one count of this clone. The V and J genes are TRBV7-8 and TRBJ1-1, with TRBD1 identical over 11 bases. V was clipped by 7 bases and J by 3 bases; unmatched bases: 10. Germline values: CDR1 SGHVS, CDR2 FQNEAQ. CDR3 length: 16 amino acids. CDR3 DNA: TGTGCCAGCACCGACGCTCGGGGACAGGGGGACACTGAAGCTTTCTTT. It codes for CASTDARGQGDTEAFF. Full variable domain (rest looked up from reference TRBV7-8 and TRBJ1-1): GAGVSQSPRYKVAKRGQDVALRCDPISGHVSLFWYQQALGQGPEFLTYFQNEAQLDKSGLPSDRFFAERPEGSVSTLKIQRTQQEDSAVYLCASTDARGQGDTEAFFGQGTRLTVV.

The chain joins TRBV19 to TRBJ2-7; 9 bases agree with TRBD2. V lost 4 bases to trimming and J lost 2 bases; unmatched junction nucleotides: 6. The germline V gene has CDR1 LNHDA and CDR2 SQIVND (reference sequence). This CDR3 comprises 15 residues. Written as DNA, the CDR3 is TGTGCCAGTAGTAAGTTGACTAGCGGTACCTACGAGCAGTACTTC. This gives the protein CASSKLTSGTYEQYF.

The chain joins TRBV5-1 to TRBJ1-2; no definite D call. The V gene lost 2 bases and the J gene lost 2 bases, with 10 bases spanning the gap. The CDR3 totals 14 residues. The germline V gene has CDR1 SGHRS and CDR2 YFSETQ. The DNA of the CDR3 is TGCGCCAGCAGCTTAATTCCAGTGAACTATGGCTACACCTTC. Its protein is CASSLIPVNYGYTF.

The J gene is TRBJ1-2, the V gene TRBV2, with D possibly TRBD1 on 5 matching bases. Trimming shortened V by 2 bases and J by 7 bases, and 8 bases separated the two germline ends. Germline V gives CDR1 SNHLY, CDR2 FYNNEI. This CDR3 is 12 amino acids long. The CDR3: CASSERGIGYTF. The CDR3 DNA follows: TGTGCCAGCAGTGAACGGGGGATTGGCTACACCTTC.

V and J are TRBV5-1 and TRBJ1-4; maybe TRBD1 (6 bases). Trimming removed 3 bases from V and 0 bases from J, with 18 bases in between. The CDR3 sequence is 18 residues long. Germline-derived CDR1 and CDR2 are SGHRS and YFSETQ. Here the CDR3 reads CASSSNPPGQATNEKLFF. CDR3 sequence (DNA): TGCGCCAGCAGCTCCAACCCACCGGGACAAGCAACTAATGAAAAACTGTTTTTT.

The V gene is TRBV4-2, the J gene TRBJ2-7; D gene ambiguous. Germline V lookup: CDR1 LGHNA, CDR2 YNFKEQ. Trimming removed 1 base at V and 3 bases at J, with 7 bases between. CDR3 size: 13 residues. As DNA, the CDR3 is TGTGCCAGCAGCCAAGTTGGAGTCTACGAGCAGTACTTC. Its translation is CASSQVGVYEQYF.

The rearrangement uses TRBV18 and TRBJ1-2, with 8 positions matching TRBD1. Trimming removed 2 bases from V and 12 bases from J; junction bases left unmatched: 5. In germline, CDR1 is KGHSH, CDR2 LQKENI. The CDR3 runs to 12 residues. The CDR3 reads CASSPTETGDTF. The CDR3 DNA reads as TGTGCCAGCTCACCAACAGAGACAGGGGACACCTTC.

The chain joins TRBV5-1 to TRBJ2-1, with D tentatively TRBD1 (6 bases). The V and J ends lost 4 bases and 6 bases respectively, with 17 bases between them. The CDR3 length is 15 residues. Looked up from germline, CDR1 is SGHRS and CDR2 is YFSETQ. CDR3: CASSRDRTETNEQFF. CDR3 DNA sequence: TGCGCCAGCAGCCGCGACAGGACCGAGACCAATGAGCAGTTCTTC.

CDR3 in amino acids: CASSLKTGGGTEAFF. The CDR3 DNA is TGTGCCAGCAGCCTTAAGACAGGGGGAGGCACTGAAGCTTTCTTT. The J gene is TRBJ1-1, the V gene TRBV7-2; 9 nucleotides align to TRBD1. CDR1 is SGHTA and CDR2 is FQGNSA in the germline V gene. The V gene end was trimmed by 5 bases and the J gene end by 4 bases; junction bases not matched to a gene: 8. The CDR3 runs 15 residues.

The CDR3 loop reads CASSSQGADTEAFF. The CDR3 coding sequence is TGTGCCAGCTCTTCACAGGGGGCGGACACTGAAGCTTTCTTT. V gene TRBV18 combines with J gene TRBJ1-1; the match to TRBD1 covers 9 bases. CDR3 length: 14 residues. Unmatched junction bases numbered 5, after V lost 6 bases and J lost 3 bases. Per germline, CDR1 KGHSH and CDR2 LQKENI.

The chain employs TRBV19 and TRBJ2-2; D is perhaps TRBD2 (5 bases). The CDR3 contains 16 residues. Germline CDR1 reads LNHDA; CDR2 reads SQIVND (reference sequence). Between the trimmed V and J ends, which lost 2 bases and 4 bases, there was a span of 14 bases. The CDR3 DNA reads TGTGCCAGTAGTATACCCCTCTTGGGGAGCACCGGGGAGCTGTTTTTT. This encodes CASSIPLLGSTGELFF.

This sequence joins TRBV19 and TRBJ1-2, with D unresolved. The V end was cut by 6 bases, the J end by 4 bases, with 18 bases between. The CDR3 is 15 residues long. CDR1 and CDR2 from the germline V gene are LNHDA and SQIVND (reference sequence). The CDR3: CASRDGGDAGYGYTF. The DNA for the CDR3 is TGTGCCAGTAGAGACGGTGGGGATGCGGGCTATGGCTACACCTTC.

The rearrangement joins TRBV5-1 to TRBJ2-3; weak D call: TRBD1 (6 bases). V was cut by 4 bases and J by 8 bases, with 17 bases left in between. Germline-derived CDR1 and CDR2 are SGHRS and YFSETQ. The CDR3 contains 14 residues. The CDR3 reads CASSTDDRHSTQYF. DNA for the CDR3: TGCGCCAGCAGCACAGACGACAGGCACTCTACGCAGTATTTT.

This sequence joins TRBV19 and TRBJ2-1; 9 bases map to TRBD2. With V trimmed by 9 bases and J by 3 bases, 12 bases remained unmatched. The CDR3 loop spans 16 amino acids. Looked up from germline, CDR1 is LNHDA and CDR2 is SQIVND (reference sequence). This chain's CDR3 is CASTGGGAVRYNEQFF. CDR3 in DNA: TGTGCCAGCACTGGCGGGGGGGCCGTTCGCTACAATGAGCAGTTCTTC.

This clone was recorded a few times. This chain joins TRBV28 and TRBJ2-5; perhaps TRBD1 as D (6 bases). The germline V gene has CDR1 MDHEN and CDR2 SYDVKM. V shed 2 bases and J shed 4 bases, with 8 bases lying between them. The CDR3 extends over 13 amino acids. The CDR3 sequence: CASSLQGRETQYF. CDR3 sequence (DNA): TGTGCCAGCAGTTTACAGGGGAGAGAGACCCAGTACTTC.

The J gene is TRBJ2-2, the V gene TRBV6-5, with D possibly TRBD2 on 7 matching bases. Germline lookup yields CDR1 MNHEY and CDR2 SVGAGI. This CDR3 has 15 amino acids. V dropped 8 bases and J dropped 5 bases, with 18 bases sitting between them. DNA of the CDR3: TGTGCCAGCGACCGGGCCAAGGGGGGGACCGGGGAGCTGTTTTTT. Translation: CASDRAKGGTGELFF.

This sequence joins TRBV11-2 and TRBJ1-1; D possibly corresponds to TRBD1 (6 bases). This CDR3 region has 14 residues. Germline values: CDR1 SGHAT, CDR2 FQNNGV. V was shortened by 5 bases and J by 6 bases, with 16 bases between the two germline ends. The CDR3 nucleotides read TGTGCCAGCAGCCGTCCCGGGACATTGCCTGAAGCTTTCTTT. The encoded protein is CASSRPGTLPEAFF.

The V and J genes are TRBV9 and TRBJ1-1, with D possibly TRBD1 on 5 matching bases. Per the germline V gene, CDR1 is SGDLS and CDR2 is YYNGEE. Trimming shortened V by 10 bases and J by 2 bases, and 18 bases separated the two germline ends. The CDR3 extends over 14 amino acids. The chain's CDR3 is CASIPGGPNTEAFF. In DNA, the CDR3 is TGTGCCTCAATCCCCGGGGGTCCCAACACTGAAGCTTTCTTT.

The chain carries TRBV27 and TRBJ1-2; D unclear. Germline V gene sequence: CDR1 MNHEY, CDR2 SMNVEV (reference sequence). Trimming removed 3 bases from V and 4 bases from J, with 21 bases in between. This CDR3 comprises 17 residues. DNA of the CDR3: TGTGCCAGCAGTTTGAGGGCTCTCGGCATTGAGATCTATGGCTACACCTTC. It yields the protein CASSLRALGIEIYGYTF.

This clone has only a few counts. The chain uses TRBV5-1 and TRBJ2-1, with 7 bases identical to TRBD1. Germline loops: CDR1 SGHRS, CDR2 YFSETQ. This CDR3 contains 13 residues. V lost 3 bases, J lost 7 bases, and 4 bases stayed unmatched. The CDR3, as DNA: TGCGCCAGCAGCTGGTCGACAGGGAATGAGCAGTTCTTC. It translates to CASSWSTGNEQFF.

The chain links TRBV5-8 to TRBJ2-2, with D possibly matching TRBD2 (5 bases). V was clipped by 6 bases and J by 0 bases, with 15 bases between them. Germline V lookup: CDR1 SGHTS, CDR2 YDEGEE. The CDR3 loop spans 16 amino acids. CDR3 DNA sequence: TGTGCCAGCAAGCGGTCGGGGTCCTCGAACACCGGGGAGCTGTTTTTT. It specifies CASKRSGSSNTGELFF.

V gene TRBV5-1 combines with J gene TRBJ2-3; D perhaps matches TRBD1 (6 bases). The V gene's germline CDR1 is SGHRS and CDR2 YFSETQ. Trimming took 4 bases from V and 2 from J, leaving 11 bases between them. This CDR3 contains 14 residues. CDR3 DNA: TGCGCCAGCAGCATAGGACAGACCACAGATACGCAGTATTTT. This translates into CASSIGQTTDTQYF.